The rows below give T cell receptor beta chains drawn from one sample of a study of response to subunit inactivated influenza vaccine. TCRdb re-analysed the RT-PCR reads in MiXCR, keeping a single row per CDR3 protein. The sample includes roughly 550,000 distinct CDR3 sequences, around 25% of them seen just once. Another study also made use of these data, one on T cells expressing NK-cell markers.

The sample here was CD4+ T cells sorted from PBMCs, taken about 13 days after vaccination. These receptors were collected from a man aged 45 to 65 who received an inactivated influenza vaccine. CDR3s include the opening cysteine and the closing phenylalanine or tryptophan. The D gene is left open where the match is weak. Only some rows state a clone size, as once, few, many or a class for expanded clones.

>few|TRBV20-1|.|TRBJ1-5
CSARESGNQPQHF
TGCAGTGCTAGGGAATCGGGCAATCAGCCCCAGCATTTT
>few|TRBV28|TRBD1|TRBJ1-5
CASSNRGDSNQPQHF
TGTGCCAGCAGTAACAGGGGGGATAGCAATCAGCCCCAGCATTTT
>few|TRBV11-2|.|TRBJ2-5
CASSLRSQGETQYF
TGTGCCAGCAGCTTAAGATCGCAGGGGGAGACCCAGTACTTC
>.|TRBV2|.|TRBJ2-5
CASRAQPYQETQYF
TGTGCCAGCAGAGCACAGCCCTACCAAGAGACCCAGTACTTC
>.|TRBV10-2|.|TRBJ2-2
CASMRVNTGELFF
TGCGCCAGCATGAGGGTGAACACCGGGGAGCTGTTTTTT
>few|TRBV6-2/TRBV6-3|.|TRBJ2-7
CASSYGSDYEQYF
TGTGCCAGCAGTTACGGTTCAGACTACGAGCAGTACTTC
>few|TRBV10-3|.|TRBJ2-7
CAIKGSGYSYEQYF
TGTGCCATCAAAGGGTCAGGGTATTCCTACGAGCAGTACTTC
>.|TRBV6-2/TRBV6-3|.|TRBJ2-2
CASSFPGPTGELFF
TGTGCCAGCAGTTTCCCGGGACCAACCGGGGAGCTGTTTTTT
>few|TRBV29-1|TRBD1|TRBJ1-4
CSVVGQGVGKLFF
TGCAGCGTTGTGGGGCAGGGGGTCGGAAAACTGTTTTTT
>few|TRBV15|TRBD1|TRBJ2-7
CATSRSGTGSREQYF
TGTGCCACCAGCAGATCCGGGACAGGGTCTCGCGAGCAGTACTTC
>.|TRBV29-1|TRBD1|TRBJ2-7
CSASDRAEQYF
TGCAGCGCTTCGGACAGGGCCGAGCAGTACTTC
>.|TRBV21-1|.|TRBJ2-7
CASSIQGTYEQYF
TGTGCCAGCAGCATACAAGGGACCTACGAGCAGTACTTC
>.|TRBV4-3|.|TRBJ2-5
CASSSTWTETQYF
TGCGCCAGCAGCTCGACGTGGACAGAGACCCAGTACTTC
>few|TRBV5-1|.|TRBJ1-6
CASSLAGVYNSPLHF
TGCGCCAGCAGCTTGGCCGGGGTCTATAATTCACCCCTCCACTTT
>few|TRBV12-3/TRBV12-4|TRBD1|TRBJ1-2
CASSLGDRVYGYTF
TGTGCCAGCAGTTTAGGGGACAGAGTCTATGGCTACACCTTC
>.|TRBV5-1|TRBD2|TRBJ2-3
CASSPGTSVSTDTQYF
TGCGCCAGCAGCCCGGGGACTAGCGTTAGCACAGATACGCAGTATTTT
>.|TRBV18|.|TRBJ1-5
CASSPRSGVNNQPQHF
TGTGCCAGCTCACCACGGTCAGGGGTAAACAATCAGCCCCAGCATTTT
>few|TRBV7-2|.|TRBJ2-1
CASSLVDGNEQFF
TGTGCCAGCAGCTTAGTGGATGGCAATGAGCAGTTCTTC
>few|TRBV5-3|TRBD1|TRBJ2-2
CACQALGRTGGTGELFF
TGTGCCTGTCAAGCTTTGGGTCGAACAGGGGGCACCGGGGAGCTGTTTTTT
>few|TRBV30|.|TRBJ1-2
CAWSVFYGYTF
TGTGCCTGGAGTGTATTCTATGGCTACACCTTC